These T cell receptor beta chains were read from a single sample in a study of cytomegalovirus exposure and HLA in healthy donors. Using immunoSEQ multiplex PCR, the repertoire was profiled, and TCRdb retains in-frame clones only, with some absent. Of some 110,000 clones detected, approximately 80% appear once; the ten largest clones hold about 5.7%. Specimen: PBMCs. The source of these receptors is a young woman in good health and CMV-seropositive. The CDR3 runs from the conserved cysteine through the conserved F or W. The D gene is left open where the match is weak. The size of a clone is reported for some rows only, either as once, few or many, or as a class for expanded clones.

V gene	D gene	J gene	clone size	CDR3 DNA	CDR3 protein
TRBV6-6	NA	TRBJ1-1	NA	TGTGCCAGCAGTTACGAGGGGGTTGAAGCTTTCTTT	CASSYEGVEAFF
TRBV5-1	NA	TRBJ1-5	NA	TGCGCCAGCAGCTTGGGTATGGGGGAGGGTCAGCCCCAGCATTTT	CASSLGMGEGQPQHF
TRBV7-8	TRBD1	TRBJ2-3	NA	TGTGCCAGCACACAGGGGGCGTGGGCAGATACGCAGTATTTT	CASTQGAWADTQYF
TRBV29-1	TRBD2	TRBJ2-1	NA	TGCAGCGTTGAGGGGCTAGCGGGGCACAATGAGCAGTTCTTC	CSVEGLAGHNEQFF
TRBV20-1	NA	TRBJ2-7	NA	TGCAGTGCTAGCCTAGACTACGAGCAGTACTTC	CSASLDYEQYF
TRBV7-9	NA	TRBJ2-3	NA	TGTGCCAGCAGCTTAGGGGACCGACTGGGGGCGATAGATACGCAGTATTTT	CASSLGDRLGAIDTQYF
TRBV19	NA	TRBJ2-7	NA	TGTGCCAGTAGTACAGGGTCCGAGCAGTACTTC	CASSTGSEQYF
TRBV19	TRBD1	TRBJ2-7	NA	TGTGCCAGTAGACAGAGGACAGGGTCTCGGGTCGAGCAGTACTTC	CASRQRTGSRVEQYF
TRBV5-8	NA	TRBJ1-5	NA	TGTGCCAGCAGCTTGGTCGGCGGAACTAGCAATCAGCCCCAGCATTTT	CASSLVGGTSNQPQHF
TRBV19	TRBD1	TRBJ1-1	once	TGTGCCAGTAGTTTTGGACAGGGGCTAACTGAAGCTTTCTTT	CASSFGQGLTEAFF
TRBV2	NA	TRBJ2-1	NA	TGTGCCAGCAGGAACATTGAGCAGTTCTTC	CASRNIEQFF
TRBV5-6	NA	TRBJ2-3	NA	TGTGCCAGCAGCTGGGGGCGCAGCACAGATACGCAGTATTTT	CASSWGRSTDTQYF
TRBV4-1	NA	TRBJ2-3	NA	TGCGCCAGCAGCTTAGCGGTATCCACAGATACGCAGTATTTT	CASSLAVSTDTQYF
TRBV5-4	NA	TRBJ2-1	NA	TGTGCCAGCAGCTTAGGGGTGTCCTACAATGAGCAGTTCTTC	CASSLGVSYNEQFF
TRBV6-5	NA	TRBJ2-1	NA	TGTGCCACCATTTACCCCCGGGGAACCTACAATGAGCAGTTCTTC	CATIYPRGTYNEQFF
TRBV11-2	NA	TRBJ2-7	NA	TGTGCCAGCAGCTTATTCTGGGGCGAAGCCGAGCAGTACTTC	CASSLFWGEAEQYF
TRBV15	NA	TRBJ2-5	few	TGTGCCACCAGCGAAAGGGGAGGAGGTCAAGGAGTGGAGACCCAGTACTTC	CATSERGGGQGVETQYF
TRBV4-1	NA	TRBJ1-1	NA	TGCGCCAGCAGCCAAGACTGGGGAGTGGGCACTGAAGCTTTCTTT	CASSQDWGVGTEAFF
TRBV19	TRBD1	TRBJ1-2	NA	TGTGCCAGTAGTCCCGACAGGGGCTATGGCTACACCTTC	CASSPDRGYGYTF
TRBV25-1	NA	TRBJ1-4	NA	TGTGCCAGCAGTGGCAGGATCACAACTAATGAAAAACTGTTTTTT	CASSGRITTNEKLFF
TRBV27	TRBD2	TRBJ2-7	NA	TGTGCCAGCAGTCAGTTGGCGGGGGGCCCCTACGAGCAGTACTTC	CASSQLAGGPYEQYF
TRBV27	NA	TRBJ1-2	NA	TGTGCCAGCAGTTTATCGTCGTCGGATGGCTACACCTTC	CASSLSSSDGYTF
TRBV28	TRBD1	TRBJ1-1	NA	TGTGCCAGCAGTCTATCGACAGGGTGGAGCACTGAAGCTTTCTTT	CASSLSTGWSTEAFF